Following are 4 T cell receptor beta chains from one sample sequenced in a study of T cell responses to AZD1222 COVID-19 vaccine. Data came from immunoSEQ multiplex PCR; TCRdb stores just in-frame clones and leaves some out. The sample consists of about 120,000 clones, roughly 86% of them appearing once. The sequenced sample was peripheral blood, obtained on day 0 of AZD1222 vaccination. These receptors were collected from an adult in good health.

This chain connects TRBV5-7 to TRBJ1-2, with 9 positions matching TRBD1. TRBV5-7 falls under the ORF class, with uncertain function. Trimming cost V 4 bases and J 8 bases; bases outside gene matches: 9. The CDR3 is 14 amino acids. CDR3 sequence (DNA): TGTGCCAGCAGCACTACAGGGGGCGCCGGAGGCTACACCTTC. Protein product: CASSTTGGAGGYTF.

The V call is TRBV18, the J call TRBJ2-5; TRBD1 or TRBD2 may be the D gene (5 bases each). Trimming shortened V by 3 bases and J by 0 bases, and 8 bases separated the two germline ends. The CDR3 covers 14 residues. Germline assignment: CDR1 KGHSH and CDR2 LQKENI. The CDR3 protein is CASSPGTDQETQYF. The CDR3 coding sequence is TGTGCCAGCTCACCCGGGACCGACCAAGAGACCCAGTACTTC. Based on the CDR3 plus reference TRBV18 and TRBJ2-5, the full variable domain is NAGVMQNPRHLVRRRGQEARLRCSPMKGHSHVYWYRQLPEEGLKFMVYLQKENIIDESGMPKERFSAEFPKEGPSILRIQQVVRGDSAAYFCASSPGTDQETQYFGPGTRLLVL.

The gene calls are TRBV6-5 and TRBJ1-6, with a possible D match to TRBD1 (6 bases). Trimming removed 7 bases at V and 8 bases at J, with 15 bases between. The CDR3 has 14 residues. Per the germline V gene, CDR1 is MNHEY and CDR2 is SVGAGI. The CDR3 spells CASTSPGAYSPLHF. CDR3 DNA: TGTGCCAGCACTTCGCCGGGGGCTTATTCACCCCTCCACTTT.

The rearrangement joins TRBV19 to TRBJ1-5; TRBD1 is a possible D gene (5 bases). There are 15 residues in the CDR3. V was cut by 0 bases and J by 4 bases, with 10 bases left in between. Germline values: CDR1 LNHDA, CDR2 SQIVND (reference sequence). The CDR3 nucleotides are TGTGCCAGTAGTATAGATCACGGGGCTAATCAGCCCCAGCATTTT. Translating it yields CASSIDHGANQPQHF.